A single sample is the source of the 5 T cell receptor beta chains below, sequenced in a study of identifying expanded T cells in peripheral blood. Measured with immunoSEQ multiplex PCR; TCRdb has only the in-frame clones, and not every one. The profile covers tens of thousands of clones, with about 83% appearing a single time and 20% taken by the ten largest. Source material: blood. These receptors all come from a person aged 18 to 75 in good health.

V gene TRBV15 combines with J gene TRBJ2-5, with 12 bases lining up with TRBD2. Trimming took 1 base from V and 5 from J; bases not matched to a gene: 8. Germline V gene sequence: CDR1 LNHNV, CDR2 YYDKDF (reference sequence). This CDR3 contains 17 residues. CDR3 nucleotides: TGTGCCACCAGCAGAGGACTAGCGGGAGAACCTGAGGAGACCCAGTACTTC. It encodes CATSRGLAGEPEETQYF.

In DNA, the CDR3 is TGCGCCAGCAGCTTGACTACTAGCGGGAGTGGCACCGGGGAGCTGTTTTTT. This encodes CASSLTTSGSGTGELFF. The rearrangement joins TRBV5-1 to TRBJ2-2; the match to TRBD2 covers 11 bases. CDR1 is SGHRS and CDR2 is YFSETQ in the germline V gene. The CDR3 extends over 17 amino acids. J gave up 4 bases and V 1 base, and 6 bases lay outside the gene matches.

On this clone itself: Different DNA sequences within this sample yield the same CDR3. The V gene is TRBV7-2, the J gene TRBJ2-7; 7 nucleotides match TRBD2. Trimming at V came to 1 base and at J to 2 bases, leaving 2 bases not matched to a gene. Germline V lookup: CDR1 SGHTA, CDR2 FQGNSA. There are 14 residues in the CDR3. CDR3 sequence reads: CASSLGRGAYEQYF. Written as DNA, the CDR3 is TGTGCCAGCAGCTTAGGACGGGGGGCCTACGAGCAGTACTTC. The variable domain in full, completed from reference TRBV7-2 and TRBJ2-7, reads GAGVSQSPSNKVTEKGKDVELRCDPISGHTALYWYRQSLGQGLEFLIYFQGNSAPDKSGLPSDRFSAERTGGSVSTLTIQRTQQEDSAVYLCASSLGRGAYEQYFGPGTRLTVT.

The chain's CDR3 is CASSWGRSGSPKRKEADTQYF. Written as DNA, the CDR3 is TGTGCCAGCAGTTGGGGGAGATCGGGGAGTCCGAAGAGGAAGGAAGCAGATACGCAGTATTTT. The chain joins TRBV28 to TRBJ2-3, with D perhaps assigned TRBD1 or TRBD2 (5 bases each). This CDR3 comprises 21 residues. Germline assignment: CDR1 MDHEN and CDR2 SYDVKM. V lost 4 bases, J lost 4 bases, and 33 bases lay in between.

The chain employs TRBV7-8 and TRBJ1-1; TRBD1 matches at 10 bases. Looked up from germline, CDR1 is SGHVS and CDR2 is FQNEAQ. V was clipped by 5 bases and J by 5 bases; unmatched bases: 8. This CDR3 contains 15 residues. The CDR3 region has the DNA TGTGCCAGCAGCCGAGAGACAGGGGGCTATACTGAAGCTTTCTTT. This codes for CASSRETGGYTEAFF.